This TCR beta chain stems from a study of T cell responses to AZD1222 COVID-19 vaccine. The CDR3 consists of 17 residues. CDR1 and CDR2 from the germline V gene are SGDLS and YYNGEE. Losses at the gene ends were 0 bases for V and 5 bases for J; bases not matched to a gene: 10. Points from the study as a whole: Clonal diversity was possibly underestimated; the donors were predominantly white British and more often female. Spike-specific TCR breadth rose after two AZD1222 doses, and depth rose as well.

The repertoire was sequenced with immunoSEQ multiplex PCR; TCRdb's copy has only in-frame clones and lacks some. The repertoire has 120,000 or so clones, roughly 89% of them found once; the top ten carry approximately 15%. Comments on this clone: Its antigen is unknown.

The chain is built from TRBV9 and TRBJ2-3; 9 positions match TRBD1. Sequencing used peripheral blood, obtained 28 days after the second AZD1222 dose. The source of this sequence is an adult who received the AZD1222 COVID-19 vaccine. As DNA, the CDR3 is TGTGCCAGCAGCGTAGCTACGAGGGGACAGGGTAGAGATACGCAGTATTTT. Its translation is CASSVATRGQGRDTQYF.